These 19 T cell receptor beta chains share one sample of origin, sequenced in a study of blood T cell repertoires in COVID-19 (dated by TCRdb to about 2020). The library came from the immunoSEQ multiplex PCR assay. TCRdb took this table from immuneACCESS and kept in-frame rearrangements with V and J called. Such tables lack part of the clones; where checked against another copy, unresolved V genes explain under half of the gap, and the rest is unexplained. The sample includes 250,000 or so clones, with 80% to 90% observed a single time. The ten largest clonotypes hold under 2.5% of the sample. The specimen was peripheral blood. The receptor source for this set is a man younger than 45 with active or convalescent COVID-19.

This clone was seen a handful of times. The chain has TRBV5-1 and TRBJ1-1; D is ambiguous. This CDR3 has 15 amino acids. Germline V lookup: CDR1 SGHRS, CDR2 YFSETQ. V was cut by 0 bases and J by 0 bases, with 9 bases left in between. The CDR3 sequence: CASSLVGSLNTEAFF. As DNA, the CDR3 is TGCGCCAGCAGCTTGGTGGGGAGCCTGAACACTGAAGCTTTCTTT.

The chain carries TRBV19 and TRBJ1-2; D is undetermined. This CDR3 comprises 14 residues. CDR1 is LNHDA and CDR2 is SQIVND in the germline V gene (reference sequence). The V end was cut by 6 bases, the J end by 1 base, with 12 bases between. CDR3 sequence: CASRVQNDNYGYTF. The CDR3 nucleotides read TGTGCCAGTAGAGTGCAGAACGATAACTATGGCTACACCTTC.

The CDR3 DNA reads TGCAGCGTTGCGCAGGGGGCGCGCCAGAACACCGGGGAGCTGTTTTTT. Encoded protein: CSVAQGARQNTGELFF. This sequence joins TRBV29-1 and TRBJ2-2; 8 nucleotides line up with TRBD1. The ends lost 4 bases at V and 1 base at J; junction bases unmatched: 8. CDR1 SQVTM and CDR2 ANQGSEA come from the germline V gene. The CDR3 is made up of 16 amino acids.

Here the CDR3 DNA reads TGTGCCAGCAGCTTAGTCATAGTTCCCTACGAGCAGTACTTC. Its translation: CASSLVIVPYEQYF. This chain uses TRBV7-2 with TRBJ2-7; D remains ambiguous. The germline V gene has CDR1 SGHTA and CDR2 FQGNSA. CDR3 length: 14 amino acids. Trimming left V 1 base short and J 2 bases short, with 9 bases between.

CDR3 in DNA: TGTGCCAGCAGCTCGGAGGGGGGGATGCCAGATACGCAGTATTTT. Residues: CASSSEGGMPDTQYF. The V call is TRBV11-2, the J call TRBJ2-3, with D possibly TRBD2 on 7 matching bases. The CDR3 spans 15 residues. Germline assignment: CDR1 SGHAT and CDR2 FQNNGV. Trimming pared 4 bases from V and 4 bases from J, leaving 15 bases between.

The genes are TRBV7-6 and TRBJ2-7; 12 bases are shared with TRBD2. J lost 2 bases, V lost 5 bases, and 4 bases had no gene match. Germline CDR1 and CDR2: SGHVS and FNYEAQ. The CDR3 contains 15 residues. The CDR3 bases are TGTGCCAGCAGCCCGAGGACTAGCGGGGCCTACGAGCAGTACTTC. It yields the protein CASSPRTSGAYEQYF.

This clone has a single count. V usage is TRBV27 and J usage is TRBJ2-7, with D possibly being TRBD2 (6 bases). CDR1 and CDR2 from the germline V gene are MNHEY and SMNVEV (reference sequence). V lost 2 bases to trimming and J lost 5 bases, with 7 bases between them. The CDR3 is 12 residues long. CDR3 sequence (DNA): TGTGCCAGCAGTTTAGGGGGGAACGAGCAGTACTTC. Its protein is CASSLGGNEQYF.

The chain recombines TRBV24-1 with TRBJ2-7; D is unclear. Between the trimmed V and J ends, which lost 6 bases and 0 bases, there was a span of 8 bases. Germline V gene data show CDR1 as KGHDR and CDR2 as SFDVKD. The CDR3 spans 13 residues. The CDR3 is CATSPPSSYEQYF. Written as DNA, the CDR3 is TGTGCCACCAGTCCTCCGAGCTCCTACGAGCAGTACTTC.

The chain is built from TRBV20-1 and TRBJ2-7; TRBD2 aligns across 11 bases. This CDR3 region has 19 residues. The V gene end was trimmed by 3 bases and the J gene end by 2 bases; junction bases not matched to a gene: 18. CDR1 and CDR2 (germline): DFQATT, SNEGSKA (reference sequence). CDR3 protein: CSASSPSGISGGAPYEQYF. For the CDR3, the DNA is TGCAGTGCTAGTAGCCCCAGCGGGATTAGCGGGGGGGCTCCCTACGAGCAGTACTTC.

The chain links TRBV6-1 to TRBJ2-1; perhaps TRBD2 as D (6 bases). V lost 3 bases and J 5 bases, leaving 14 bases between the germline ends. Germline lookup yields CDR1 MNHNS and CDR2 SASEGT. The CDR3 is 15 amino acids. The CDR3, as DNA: TGTGCCAGCAGTGACCCCGGGACTGCAAACAATGAGCAGTTCTTC. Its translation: CASSDPGTANNEQFF.

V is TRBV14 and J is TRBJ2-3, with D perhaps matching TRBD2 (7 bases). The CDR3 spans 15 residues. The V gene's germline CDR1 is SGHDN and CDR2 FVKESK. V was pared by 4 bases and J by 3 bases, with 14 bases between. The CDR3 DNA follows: TGTGCCAGCAGCCCCTGGGGGGGCCGGACAGATACGCAGTATTTT. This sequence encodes CASSPWGGRTDTQYF. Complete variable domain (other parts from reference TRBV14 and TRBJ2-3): EAGVTQFPSHSVIEKGQTVTLRCDPISGHDNLYWYRRVMGKEIKFLLHFVKESKQDESGMPNNRFLAERTGGTYSTLKVQPAELEDSGVYFCASSPWGGRTDTQYFGPGTRLTVL.

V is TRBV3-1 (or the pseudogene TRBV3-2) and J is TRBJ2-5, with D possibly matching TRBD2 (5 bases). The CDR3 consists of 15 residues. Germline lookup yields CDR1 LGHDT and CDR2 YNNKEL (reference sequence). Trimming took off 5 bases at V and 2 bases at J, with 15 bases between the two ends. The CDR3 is CASSVQTNQQETQYF. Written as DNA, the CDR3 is TGTGCCAGCAGCGTACAGACTAATCAACAAGAGACCCAGTACTTC.

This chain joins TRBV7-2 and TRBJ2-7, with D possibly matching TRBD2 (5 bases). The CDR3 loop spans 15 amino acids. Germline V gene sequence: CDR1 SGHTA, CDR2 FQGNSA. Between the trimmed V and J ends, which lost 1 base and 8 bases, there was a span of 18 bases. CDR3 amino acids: CASSLGGWDVGKQYF. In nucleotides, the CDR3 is TGTGCCAGCAGCTTAGGAGGGTGGGATGTAGGGAAGCAGTACTTC. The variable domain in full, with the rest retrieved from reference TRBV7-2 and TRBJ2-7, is GAGVSQSPSNKVTEKGKDVELRCDPISGHTALYWYRQSLGQGLEFLIYFQGNSAPDKSGLPSDRFSAERTGGSVSTLTIQRTQQEDSAVYLCASSLGGWDVGKQYFGPGTRLTVT.

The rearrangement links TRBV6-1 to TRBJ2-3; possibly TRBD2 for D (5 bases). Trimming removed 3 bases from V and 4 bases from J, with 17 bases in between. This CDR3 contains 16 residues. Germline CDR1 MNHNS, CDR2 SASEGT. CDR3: CASSDLILLEADTQYF. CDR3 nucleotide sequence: TGTGCCAGCAGTGACCTTATCTTGTTGGAGGCAGATACGCAGTATTTT.

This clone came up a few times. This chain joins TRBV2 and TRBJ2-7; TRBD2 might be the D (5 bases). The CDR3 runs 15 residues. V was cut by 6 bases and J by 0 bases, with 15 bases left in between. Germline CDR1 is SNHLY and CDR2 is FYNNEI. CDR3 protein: CASRTSRGSSYEQYF. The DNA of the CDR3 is TGTGCCAGCAGAACTTCCCGGGGAAGCTCCTACGAGCAGTACTTC.

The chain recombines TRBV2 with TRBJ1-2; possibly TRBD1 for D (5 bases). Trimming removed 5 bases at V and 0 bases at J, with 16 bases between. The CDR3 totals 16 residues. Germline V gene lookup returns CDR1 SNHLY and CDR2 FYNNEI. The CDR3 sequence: CASSRGRDPTNYGYTF. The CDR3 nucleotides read TGTGCCAGCAGTAGGGGCAGGGATCCTACTAACTATGGCTACACCTTC.

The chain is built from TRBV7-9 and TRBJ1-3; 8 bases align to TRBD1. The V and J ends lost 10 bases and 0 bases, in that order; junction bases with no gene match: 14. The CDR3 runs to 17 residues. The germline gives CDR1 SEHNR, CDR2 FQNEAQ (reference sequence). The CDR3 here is CATSVPRGLDSGNTIYF. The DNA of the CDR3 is TGTGCCACCTCCGTCCCCAGGGGGCTAGACTCTGGAAACACCATATATTTT.

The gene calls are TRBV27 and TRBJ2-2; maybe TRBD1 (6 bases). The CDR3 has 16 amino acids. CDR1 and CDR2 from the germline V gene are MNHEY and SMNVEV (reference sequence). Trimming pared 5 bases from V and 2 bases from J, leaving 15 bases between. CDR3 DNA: TGTGCCAGCAGTAGGGGGTATTCCTTTAACACCGGGGAGCTGTTTTTT. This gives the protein CASSRGYSFNTGELFF.

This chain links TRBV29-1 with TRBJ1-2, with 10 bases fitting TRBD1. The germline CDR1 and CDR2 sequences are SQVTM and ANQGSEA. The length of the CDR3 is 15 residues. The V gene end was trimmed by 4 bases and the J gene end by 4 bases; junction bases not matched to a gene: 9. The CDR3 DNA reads TGCAGCGTTGCGGAGACAGGGGGCTGGAGCTATGGCTACACCTTC. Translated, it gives CSVAETGGWSYGYTF.